The next 21 T cell receptor beta chains were all read from a single sample in a study of T-cell memory formation after mild COVID-19. TCRdb passed the 5' RACE reads through MiXCR, listing each CDR3 protein once. The data contain roughly 150,000 distinct CDR3 sequences, 10% to 15% of them seen just once; the ten biggest clones take up roughly 3.3%. Sequences were obtained from PBMCs or a T cell subset sorted from them (not recorded which). The receptors shown here come from a young man who had mild COVID-19 (a few samples of this study predate the infection). Cell type and time point are not known.

CDR3 bases: TGCAGTGTTCGCGACAGGGTGGGTGAAAAACTGTTTTTT. Translating gives CSVRDRVGEKLFF. This chain joins TRBV20-1 and TRBJ1-4; 7 bases line up with TRBD1. Germline V gene sequence: CDR1 DFQATT, CDR2 SNEGSKA (reference sequence). Unmatched junction bases numbered 9, after V lost 7 bases and J lost 7 bases. CDR3 length: 13 amino acids.

This clonotype was seen only a few times. The V and J genes are TRBV15 and TRBJ1-4; D uncertain. Germline V gene data show CDR1 as LNHNV and CDR2 as YYDKDF (reference sequence). V lost 0 bases and J lost 3, with 14 bases in between. The CDR3 has 17 residues. In DNA, the CDR3 is TGTGCCACCAGCAGAGATGTTACATTGAGTTCTAATGAAAAACTGTTTTTT. This translates into CATSRDVTLSSNEKLFF.

Here the CDR3 reads CASSERGGQAAEQFF. The CDR3 nucleotides read TGTGCCAGCAGCGAGCGGGGGGGCCAGGCAGCTGAGCAGTTCTTC. V and J are TRBV7-3 and TRBJ2-1, with 10 bases matching TRBD2. The germline V gene has CDR1 SGHTA and CDR2 FQGTGA. V shed 5 bases, J shed 9 bases, and the junction held 10 bases outside the gene matches. This CDR3 is 15 amino acids long.

The chain recombines TRBV29-1 with TRBJ2-3; D may be TRBD2 (5 bases). CDR3 size: 14 residues. Trimming removed 3 bases from V and 2 bases from J, with 12 bases in between. Germline lookup yields CDR1 SQVTM and CDR2 ANQGSEA. In DNA form, the CDR3 reads TGCAGCGTTGAGTACGGAGGCGTCACAGATACGCAGTATTTT. Amino acid sequence: CSVEYGGVTDTQYF.

The chain joins TRBV30 to TRBJ1-5; D not certain. The germline V gene has CDR1 GTSNPN and CDR2 SVGIG (reference sequence). The CDR3 consists of 13 residues. V was shortened by 5 bases and J by 0 bases, with 8 bases between the two germline ends. CDR3 DNA sequence: TGTGCCTGGTCCACTCATAGCAATCAGCCCCAGCATTTT. It encodes CAWSTHSNQPQHF.

This clonotype was observed a few times. This sequence joins TRBV7-2 and TRBJ1-6; D is unresolved. Between the trimmed V and J ends, which lost 1 base and 4 bases, there was a span of 8 bases. The CDR3 totals 15 residues. CDR1 is SGHTA, CDR2 FQGNSA, per germline. As DNA, the CDR3 is TGTGCCAGCAGCTTAGAAGCAGCTTATAATTCACCCCTCCACTTT. Translation: CASSLEAAYNSPLHF.

V is TRBV3-1 and J is TRBJ2-7; TRBD2 agrees at 11 bases. Unmatched junction bases numbered 4, after V lost 4 bases and J lost 2 bases. The germline V gene encodes CDR1 LGHDT and CDR2 YNNKEL (reference sequence). The CDR3 is made up of 15 amino acids. DNA for the CDR3: TGTGCCAGCAGCCGAGGGACTAGCGGACCCTACGAGCAGTACTTC. Translated: CASSRGTSGPYEQYF.

The V call is TRBV7-9, the J call TRBJ1-6; D perhaps matches TRBD1 (5 bases). Trimming removed 4 bases from V and 7 bases from J, with 5 bases in between. This CDR3 contains 12 residues. Per germline, CDR1 SEHNR and CDR2 FQNEAQ (reference sequence). The CDR3 DNA follows: TGTGCCAGCAGCTGGGGGAATTCACCCCTCCACTTT. Its translation: CASSWGNSPLHF.

The table lists this clonotype with many counts. This sequence joins TRBV9 and TRBJ2-1, with D uncertain. Deletions cut 5 bases from V and 8 bases from J, with 8 bases between. CDR3 size: 11 residues. CDR1 is SGDLS and CDR2 is YYNGEE in the germline V gene. The CDR3 loop reads CASSAWDEQFF. DNA of the CDR3: TGTGCCAGCAGTGCGTGGGATGAGCAGTTCTTC.

The chain carries TRBV18 and TRBJ2-7; D call uncertain. This CDR3 contains 14 residues. From germline, CDR1 is KGHSH and CDR2 LQKENI. The V and J ends lost 3 bases and 5 bases respectively, with 14 bases between them. CDR3: CASSPPVSDHEQYF. CDR3 coding DNA: TGTGCCAGCTCACCTCCCGTTTCGGATCACGAGCAGTACTTC.

This sequence joins TRBV4-1 and TRBJ1-2; tentatively, D is TRBD1 (5 bases). Trimming left V 0 bases short and J 3 bases short, with 11 bases between. CDR3 length: 15 amino acids. CDR1 and CDR2 (germline): MGHRA, YSYEKL. CDR3 DNA: TGCGCCAGCAGCCAAGAGGGGGGAAAGTACTATGGCTACACCTTC. It yields the protein CASSQEGGKYYGYTF.

This chain links TRBV5-5 with TRBJ2-2; no firm D call. V gave up 0 bases and J gave up 4 bases, with 10 bases separating them. This CDR3 is 15 amino acids long. Germline V gene sequence: CDR1 SGHKS, CDR2 YYEKEE (reference sequence). The CDR3 here is CASSLATGFTGELFF. Written as DNA, the CDR3 is TGTGCCAGCAGCTTGGCGACGGGCTTCACCGGGGAGCTGTTTTTT.

Only a few counts were recorded for this clonotype. The gene calls are TRBV6-5 and TRBJ2-1, with D unresolved. V dropped 6 bases and J dropped 6 bases, with 12 bases sitting between them. This CDR3 has 13 amino acids. The germline V gene encodes CDR1 MNHEY and CDR2 SVGAGI. CDR3 amino acids: CASRVDWGNEQFF. CDR3 bases: TGTGCCAGCAGGGTCGATTGGGGCAATGAGCAGTTCTTC.

This clonotype was seen only a few times. The rearrangement joins TRBV5-1 to TRBJ1-5; D unclear. Germline CDR1 SGHRS, CDR2 YFSETQ. V lost 4 bases to trimming and J lost 4 bases, with 9 bases between them. The CDR3 has 13 residues. CDR3 residues: CASSERVNQPQHF. For the CDR3, the DNA is TGCGCCAGCAGCGAGAGGGTTAATCAGCCCCAGCATTTT. Combining the CDR3 with reference TRBV5-1 and TRBJ1-5 gives the whole variable domain KAGVTQTPRYLIKTRGQQVTLSCSPISGHRSVSWYQQTPGQGLQFLFEYFSETQRNKGNFPGRFSGRQFSNSRSEMNVSTLELGDSALYLCASSERVNQPQHFGDGTRLSIL.

This clonotype was detected ten times or more. The rearrangement links TRBV7-9 to TRBJ2-1, with D possibly being TRBD2 (7 bases). Looked up from germline, CDR1 is SEHNR and CDR2 is FQNEAQ (reference sequence). This CDR3 comprises 15 residues. Deletions cut 5 bases from V and 5 bases from J, with 16 bases between. The CDR3 sequence is CASSPRGGLHNEQFF. The DNA for the CDR3 is TGTGCCAGCAGCCCTAGGGGGGGTCTGCACAATGAGCAGTTCTTC.

The sample holds a few counts of this clonotype. This rearrangement joins TRBV5-1 to TRBJ1-6, with no clear D. Germline CDR1 reads SGHRS; CDR2 reads YFSETQ. The CDR3 is made up of 15 amino acids. Trimming cost V 2 bases and J 10 bases, with 16 bases left between them. The CDR3 loop reads CASSFIATKESPLHF. The CDR3 DNA reads TGCGCCAGCAGCTTCATCGCGACCAAGGAATCACCCCTCCACTTT.

V is TRBV4-3 and J is TRBJ2-7, with D possibly matching TRBD1 (5 bases). Germline CDR1 LGHNA, CDR2 YSLEER. This CDR3 region has 15 residues. V was shortened by 2 bases and J by 0 bases, with 11 bases between the two germline ends. Here the CDR3 reads CASSQLTGGSYEQYF. CDR3 nucleotide sequence: TGCGCCAGCAGCCAACTTACAGGCGGCTCCTACGAGCAGTACTTC.

This clonotype was observed a handful of times. The rearrangement joins TRBV20-1 to TRBJ1-1, with a tentative D call TRBD1 (5 bases). This CDR3 has 13 residues. The germline CDR1 and CDR2 sequences are DFQATT and SNEGSKA (reference sequence). The V end was cut by 3 bases, the J end by 10 bases, with 18 bases between. The CDR3 here is CSASWYGASRAFF. The CDR3 nucleotides are TGCAGTGCTAGTTGGTACGGGGCCTCCAGAGCTTTCTTT.

J is TRBJ1-2 and V is TRBV6-2 or TRBV6-3, with D uncertain. This CDR3 has 12 residues. The V end was cut by 2 bases, the J end by 5 bases, with 6 bases between. Germline CDR1 is MNHEY and CDR2 is SVGEGT. The CDR3 bases are TGTGCCAGCAGTTACGCGTTGTATGGCTACACCTTC. Encoded protein: CASSYALYGYTF.

This clonotype was seen more than once but under ten times. This chain links TRBV12-3 or TRBV12-4 with TRBJ2-2, with D perhaps TRBD1 (5 bases). Trimming pared 2 bases from V and 6 bases from J, leaving 7 bases between. CDR3 length equals 13 residues. CDR3 coding DNA: TGTGCCAGCAGTTTATCAGGGTCCGGGGAGCTGTTTTTT. It specifies CASSLSGSGELFF.

This clonotype was found a few times. The chain recombines TRBV5-1 with TRBJ2-3; possible D gene TRBD2, 6 bases. The CDR3 extends over 14 amino acids. The germline V gene encodes CDR1 SGHRS and CDR2 YFSETQ. V shed 6 bases and J shed 4 bases, with 15 bases lying between them. CDR3 sequence reads: CASTRGQSPDTQYF. The CDR3 DNA reads TGCGCCAGCACGCGGGGCCAGTCACCAGATACGCAGTATTTT.